The sample holds one count of the clone carrying this TCR beta chain. The source of the sample is a study of blood T cell repertoires in COVID-19. Original processing notes: Reference gene primer amplification yielded estimated nucleated cell counts. Libraries were prepared by immunoSEQ multiplex PCR; TCRdb keeps only in-frame clonotypes and omits some of them. D and trimming were read from the DNA, whereas the V and J calls and clone size are those reported in that table. Found here are more than 200,000 clones, roughly 89% of them singletons; the top ten hold over 4%. CDR3 length: 17 amino acids. Trimming removed 0 bases at V and 5 bases at J, with 22 bases between. Germline CDR1 and CDR2: SQVTM and ANQGSEA.

The receptor was isolated from a woman in her 30s who had recovered from COVID-19. The sample consisted of PBMCs or T cells enriched from blood (not recorded which). The V and J genes are TRBV29-1 and TRBJ1-2; no clear D. The DNA of the CDR3 is TGCAGCGTTGAAGAGCTGGTGAGCGCCAAAGGTGTGTATGGCTACACCTTC. Amino acid sequence: CSVEELVSAKGVYGYTF.